This TCR beta chain appears in the sequencing data of a study of CD8+ T cells in alopecia areata. Turning to the study itself: For 6 to 18 months, tofacitinib was taken, and 6 months off drug followed.

Extraction and reverse transcription of RNA yielded cDNA as the sequencing template. Profiling relied on immunoSEQ multiplex PCR, and the TCRdb table lists in-frame clones only, not all of them. The sample shows around 200,000 clones, 55% to 70% of them seen only once. The V segment lost 5 bases and the J segment 5 bases; nucleotides outside the gene matches: 2. The CDR3 sequence is 12 residues long. Per germline, CDR1 LNHDA and CDR2 SQIVND (reference sequence). General study points: A great number of expanded lesional clones endured in scalp and blood during tofacitinib.

Comment on this clone: Its antigen is not known.

Treatment indicated: oral pan-JAK inhibitor, 5-10 mg twice daily. This sample comprised CD4+ T cells sorted from blood, obtained at week 4, from a patient treated with tofacitinib. V is TRBV19 and J is TRBJ2-7, with 8 bases aligning to TRBD1. The sequence was collected from a human donor with alopecia areata. The CDR3 DNA is TGTGCCAGTAGTGACAGGGGTGACGAGCAGTACTTC. It translates to CASSDRGDEQYF.